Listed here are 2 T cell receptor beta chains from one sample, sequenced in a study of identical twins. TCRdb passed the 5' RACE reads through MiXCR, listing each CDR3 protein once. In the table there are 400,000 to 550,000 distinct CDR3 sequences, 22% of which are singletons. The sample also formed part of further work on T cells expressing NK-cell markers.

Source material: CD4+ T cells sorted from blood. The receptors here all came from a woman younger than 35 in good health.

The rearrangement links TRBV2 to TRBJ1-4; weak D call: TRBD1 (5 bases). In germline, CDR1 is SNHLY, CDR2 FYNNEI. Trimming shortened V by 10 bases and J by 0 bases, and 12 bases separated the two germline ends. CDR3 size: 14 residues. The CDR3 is CATRLTATNEKLFF. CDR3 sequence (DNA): TGTGCCACCCGCTTGACAGCAACTAATGAAAAACTGTTTTTT.

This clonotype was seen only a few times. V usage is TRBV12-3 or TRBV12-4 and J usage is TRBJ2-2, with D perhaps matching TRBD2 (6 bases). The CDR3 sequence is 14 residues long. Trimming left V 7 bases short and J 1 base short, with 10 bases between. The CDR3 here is CASNRGKNTGELFF. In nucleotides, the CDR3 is TGTGCCAGCAACCGGGGGAAGAACACCGGGGAGCTGTTTTTT.